This record looks at one T cell receptor (beta chain) sequence and its context. Its antigen is undetermined. The germline gives CDR1 KGHSH, CDR2 LQKENI. V lost 3 bases to trimming and J lost 4 bases; unmatched junction nucleotides: 5. The CDR3 consists of 15 residues. The unexposed donors gave CD4+ T cells in about 2010-2018, prior to COVID-19. Isolation of CD4+ T cells took place after approximately 11 days in culture. Sequencing was performed with immunoSEQ multiplex PCR; in TCRdb, only in-frame clones are kept and a portion is missing. The table has more than 15,000 clones, 82% seen once; the top ten hold around 29%. The data were obtained in a study of CD4 T cells in relation to SARS-CoV-2 and coronaviruses. Study context: Negative control cultures got HIV-1 Nef peptides or no peptide. Crossreactive spike epitopes shared across donors were mapped to their HLA restriction.

The study, taken as a whole, reports: Compared with monoreactive clones, crossreactive clones showed significantly weaker SARS-CoV-2 expansion. Roughly 69% of donors had memory CD4+ clonotypes crossrecognizing SARS-CoV-2 and common cold coronavirus spike.

The receptor comes from a human donor in good health. Material for sequencing was CD4+ T cells from PBMCs, cultured in vitro. The V and J genes are TRBV18 and TRBJ2-1; 8 bases are shared with TRBD2. This CDR3 is CASSPGLVGYNEQFF. The CDR3 DNA is TGTGCCAGCTCACCGGGACTAGTGGGATACAATGAGCAGTTCTTC.